This is a list of T cell receptor beta chains from one sample in a study of cytomegalovirus exposure and HLA in healthy donors. The method was immunoSEQ multiplex PCR; TCRdb's version includes in-frame clones alone and lacks a portion of them. Of tens of thousands of clones in the sample, about 80% are singletons; the top ten hold about 51%. Sequencing used PBMCs. The receptors shown here come from a man aged 45 to 65 in good health and CMV-seropositive. Each CDR3 is given with its conserved first and last residue. D genes are given only for firm matches. Clone sizes are given selectively: once, few, many, or a class where the clone is expanded.

abundance: NA
v_gene: TRBV19
d_gene: TRBD1
j_gene: TRBJ2-3
CDR3nt: TGTGCCAGTAGAAAAATTGGTCGGGGACAGGGGAGCACAGATACGCAGTATTTT
CDR3aa: CASRKIGRGQGSTDTQYF

abundance: NA
v_gene: TRBV5-3
d_gene: TRBD1
j_gene: TRBJ2-7
CDR3nt: TGTGCCAGAAGCTTGGCTGATATTTTCGGGACAGGGAGTGACGAGCAGTACTTC
CDR3aa: CARSLADIFGTGSDEQYF

abundance: NA
v_gene: TRBV28
d_gene: TRBD1
j_gene: TRBJ2-7
CDR3nt: TGTGCCAGCAGTTTATTAGGAATACAGGGGCCCGCCTACGAGCAGTACTTC
CDR3aa: CASSLLGIQGPAYEQYF

abundance: once
v_gene: TRBV10-3
d_gene: NA
j_gene: TRBJ1-1
CDR3nt: TGTGCCATCAGTGAGAATGTTGGGCAGGGAAAGGAAACTGAAGCTTTCTTT
CDR3aa: CAISENVGQGKETEAFF

abundance: NA
v_gene: TRBV6-5
d_gene: NA
j_gene: TRBJ1-1
CDR3nt: TGTGCCAGCAGTTACTCCCACACGAACACTGAAGCTTTCTTT
CDR3aa: CASSYSHTNTEAFF

abundance: NA
v_gene: TRBV21-1
d_gene: NA
j_gene: TRBJ2-7
CDR3nt: TGTGCCAACATGGACATTATCTACTACGAGCAGTACTTC
CDR3aa: CANMDIIYYEQYF

abundance: few
v_gene: TRBV30
d_gene: TRBD1
j_gene: TRBJ1-5
CDR3nt: TGTGCCTGGAGCGTAGCCGGGACAGGGGGCTATCAGCCCCAGCATTTT
CDR3aa: CAWSVAGTGGYQPQHF

abundance: NA
v_gene: TRBV11-2
d_gene: NA
j_gene: TRBJ1-1
CDR3nt: TGTGCCAGCAGCTTAGCCGCAGGGTCGAACACTGAAGCTTTCTTT
CDR3aa: CASSLAAGSNTEAFF

abundance: few
v_gene: TRBV6-1
d_gene: TRBD1
j_gene: TRBJ2-7
CDR3nt: TGTGCCAGCAGTGAAAGACAGGGGACTCCCTACGAGCAGTACTTC
CDR3aa: CASSERQGTPYEQYF

abundance: NA
v_gene: TRBV4-1
d_gene: TRBD1
j_gene: TRBJ1-5
CDR3nt: TGCGCCAGCAGCCCAGGGACAGGGAGAAATCAGCCCCAGCATTTT
CDR3aa: CASSPGTGRNQPQHF

abundance: few
v_gene: TRBV9
d_gene: NA
j_gene: TRBJ1-4
CDR3nt: TGTGCCAGCAGCGAAGGACAGTATGAAAAACTGTTTTTT
CDR3aa: CASSEGQYEKLFF

abundance: NA
v_gene: TRBV11-2
d_gene: NA
j_gene: TRBJ2-5
CDR3nt: TGTGCCAGCAGCTTAAGGTGGGGGGACCAAGAGACCCAGTACTTC
CDR3aa: CASSLRWGDQETQYF

abundance: NA
v_gene: TRBV2
d_gene: NA
j_gene: TRBJ1-3
CDR3nt: TGTGCCAGCAGTGACGGCGGACTGGGATCTGGAAACACCATATATTTT
CDR3aa: CASSDGGLGSGNTIYF

abundance: NA
v_gene: TRBV4-1
d_gene: TRBD1
j_gene: TRBJ2-7
CDR3nt: TGCGCCAGCAGCGCAGGAGGACAGGGGGAGCAGTACTTC
CDR3aa: CASSAGGQGEQYF

abundance: few
v_gene: TRBV25-1
d_gene: NA
j_gene: TRBJ2-7
CDR3nt: TGTGCCAGCAGGAACGCTAAATCGGGTGAGCAGTACTTC
CDR3aa: CASRNAKSGEQYF

abundance: NA
v_gene: TRBV9
d_gene: NA
j_gene: TRBJ2-7
CDR3nt: TGTGCCAGCAGCGTCGGGTCAAGGAACGAGCAGTACTTC
CDR3aa: CASSVGSRNEQYF

abundance: NA
v_gene: TRBV15
d_gene: NA
j_gene: TRBJ1-2
CDR3nt: TGTGCCACCAGCAGGGGGGAGGGATTTAGTACCCCCGATGGCTACACCTTC
CDR3aa: CATSRGEGFSTPDGYTF

abundance: once
v_gene: TRBV19
d_gene: NA
j_gene: TRBJ1-3
CDR3nt: TGTGCCAGTAGTATTATAATGGCGAACAGGGACGCTGGAAACACCATATATTTT
CDR3aa: CASSIIMANRDAGNTIYF

abundance: few
v_gene: TRBV7-3
d_gene: TRBD2
j_gene: TRBJ2-1
CDR3nt: TGTGCCAGCAGCTCAAAGACCGGGACTAGCGGGAGGAATGAGCAGTTCTTC
CDR3aa: CASSSKTGTSGRNEQFF

abundance: NA
v_gene: TRBV30
d_gene: NA
j_gene: TRBJ2-2
CDR3nt: TGTGCCTGGAGTCCCCTGGGAGCGAACACCGGGGAGCTGTTTTTT
CDR3aa: CAWSPLGANTGELFF

abundance: NA
v_gene: TRBV5-4
d_gene: NA
j_gene: TRBJ2-7
CDR3nt: TGTGCCAGCAGCGAAACAATGGGGGGAGAGGTCTACGAGCAGTACTTC
CDR3aa: CASSETMGGEVYEQYF

abundance: NA
v_gene: TRBV6-6
d_gene: TRBD1
j_gene: TRBJ2-7
CDR3nt: TGTGCCAGCAATTTACAGGGGTTTGGGGACGAGCAGTACTTC
CDR3aa: CASNLQGFGDEQYF

abundance: NA
v_gene: TRBV14
d_gene: TRBD2
j_gene: TRBJ2-7
CDR3nt: TGTGCCAGCAGCCAAGATGGCCGGCGGGGGAACGAGCAGTACTTC
CDR3aa: CASSQDGRRGNEQYF

abundance: NA
v_gene: TRBV11-2
d_gene: TRBD1
j_gene: TRBJ2-5
CDR3nt: TGTGCCAGCAGCCCCCCCGGGACAGGGGCCCAAGAGACCCAGTACTTC
CDR3aa: CASSPPGTGAQETQYF

abundance: NA
v_gene: TRBV29-1
d_gene: TRBD1
j_gene: TRBJ1-1
CDR3nt: TGCAGCGTCCCCCTTCGACAGGGCGGGACTGAAGCTTTCTTT
CDR3aa: CSVPLRQGGTEAFF

abundance: NA
v_gene: TRBV5-8
d_gene: TRBD1
j_gene: TRBJ1-4
CDR3nt: TGTGCCAGCAGCCCCGGGACAGCTAATGAAAAACTGTTTTTT
CDR3aa: CASSPGTANEKLFF

abundance: NA
v_gene: TRBV21-1
d_gene: NA
j_gene: TRBJ1-1
CDR3nt: TGTGCCAGCAGCAAAGGGTCCGAGGTGAACACTGAAGCTTTCTTT
CDR3aa: CASSKGSEVNTEAFF

abundance: few
v_gene: TRBV6-5
d_gene: TRBD1
j_gene: TRBJ2-3
CDR3nt: TGTGCCAGCAGTTACAGGACAGGGGGAACAGATACGCAGTATTTT
CDR3aa: CASSYRTGGTDTQYF

abundance: NA
v_gene: TRBV9
d_gene: NA
j_gene: TRBJ2-1
CDR3nt: TGTGCCAGCAGCGTGTGGCCGAATGAGCAGTTCTTC
CDR3aa: CASSVWPNEQFF

abundance: NA
v_gene: TRBV6-5
d_gene: NA
j_gene: TRBJ1-1
CDR3nt: TGTGCCAGCAGGTTACAGGTGAACACTGAAGCTTTCTTT
CDR3aa: CASRLQVNTEAFF

abundance: NA
v_gene: TRBV4-2
d_gene: NA
j_gene: TRBJ2-1
CDR3nt: TGTGCCAGCAGCCAAGGTATGCAGTCATACAATGAGCAGTTCTTC
CDR3aa: CASSQGMQSYNEQFF

abundance: NA
v_gene: TRBV6-5
d_gene: NA
j_gene: TRBJ2-7
CDR3nt: TGTGCCAGCAGTCTAGGCTACGAGCAGTACTTC
CDR3aa: CASSLGYEQYF

abundance: NA
v_gene: TRBV11-2
d_gene: NA
j_gene: TRBJ2-3
CDR3nt: TGTGCCAGCAGCTTAGATGGGGCTACAGATACGCAGTATTTT
CDR3aa: CASSLDGATDTQYF

abundance: NA
v_gene: TRBV19
d_gene: NA
j_gene: TRBJ2-7
CDR3nt: TGTGCCAATGCAGACGGAGAGCTCTACGAGCAGTACTTC
CDR3aa: CANADGELYEQYF

abundance: NA
v_gene: TRBV5-6
d_gene: NA
j_gene: TRBJ1-1
CDR3nt: TGTGCCAGCAGCGCGGGGACGGGGAGAAACACTGAAGCTTTCTTT
CDR3aa: CASSAGTGRNTEAFF

abundance: NA
v_gene: TRBV4-1
d_gene: TRBD2
j_gene: TRBJ2-3
CDR3nt: TGCGCCAGCAGCCTAGCGGGGGGGCCTACAGATACGCAGTATTTT
CDR3aa: CASSLAGGPTDTQYF

abundance: NA
v_gene: TRBV28
d_gene: NA
j_gene: TRBJ2-1
CDR3nt: TGTGCCAGCAGTCTGGGGCGGGAGCAGTTCTTC
CDR3aa: CASSLGREQFF

abundance: NA
v_gene: TRBV6-1
d_gene: TRBD1
j_gene: TRBJ2-7
CDR3nt: TGTGCCAGCAGGTGGAGACAGGGGGCCTCGGAGCAGTACTTC
CDR3aa: CASRWRQGASEQYF

abundance: NA
v_gene: TRBV6-5
d_gene: TRBD1
j_gene: TRBJ1-5
CDR3nt: TGTGCCAGCAGCAGGGGACAGAGAGATAATCAGCCCCAGCATTTT
CDR3aa: CASSRGQRDNQPQHF

abundance: NA
v_gene: TRBV9
d_gene: NA
j_gene: TRBJ1-1
CDR3nt: TGTGCCAGCAGCGTAGGGTGGGTCGGGAAGAACACTGAAGCTTTCTTT
CDR3aa: CASSVGWVGKNTEAFF

abundance: NA
v_gene: TRBV7-6
d_gene: TRBD2
j_gene: TRBJ2-3
CDR3nt: TGTGCCAGCAGCTTAGTAGCGGGGGGCACAGATACGCAGTATTTT
CDR3aa: CASSLVAGGTDTQYF

abundance: few
v_gene: TRBV18
d_gene: TRBD2
j_gene: TRBJ2-7
CDR3nt: TGTGCCAGCTCACCCCGAGGTAGCGGGGACAACTACGAGCAGTACTTC
CDR3aa: CASSPRGSGDNYEQYF

abundance: few
v_gene: TRBV18
d_gene: NA
j_gene: TRBJ2-1
CDR3nt: TGTGCCAGCTCACCACCGTCCAGAATCGATGAGCAGTTCTTC
CDR3aa: CASSPPSRIDEQFF

abundance: NA
v_gene: TRBV29-1
d_gene: TRBD1
j_gene: TRBJ2-2
CDR3nt: TGCAGCGTTTCCCTGACAGGGGTTAGCGGGGAGCTGTTTTTT
CDR3aa: CSVSLTGVSGELFF

abundance: NA
v_gene: TRBV6-1
d_gene: TRBD2
j_gene: TRBJ2-5
CDR3nt: TGTGCCAGCAGTGAAGACCCCTTGGGGGGGGTCCAAGAGACCCAGTACTTC
CDR3aa: CASSEDPLGGVQETQYF

abundance: NA
v_gene: TRBV30
d_gene: TRBD1
j_gene: TRBJ1-4
CDR3nt: TGTGCCTGGAGCTTAGGGACAGGGGGAGAAAAACTGTTTTTT
CDR3aa: CAWSLGTGGEKLFF

abundance: NA
v_gene: TRBV2
d_gene: TRBD1
j_gene: TRBJ1-5
CDR3nt: TGTGCCAGCAGTCGGGACAGGTCTAATAGCAATCAGCCCCAGCATTTT
CDR3aa: CASSRDRSNSNQPQHF

abundance: few
v_gene: TRBV28
d_gene: NA
j_gene: TRBJ1-3
CDR3nt: TGTGCCAGCAGTTTTCAGGGCTCTGGAAACACCATATATTTT
CDR3aa: CASSFQGSGNTIYF

abundance: NA
v_gene: TRBV5-6
d_gene: TRBD1
j_gene: TRBJ2-7
CDR3nt: TGTGCCAGCAGCCCTGGACAGGGGGTCTACGAGCAGTACTTC
CDR3aa: CASSPGQGVYEQYF

abundance: few
v_gene: TRBV6-5
d_gene: NA
j_gene: TRBJ1-4
CDR3nt: TGTGCCAGCGGGGCGATGAGCAGGGAAAAACTGTTTTTT
CDR3aa: CASGAMSREKLFF

abundance: once
v_gene: TRBV6-1
d_gene: TRBD1
j_gene: TRBJ1-1
CDR3nt: TGTGCCAGCAGTGCGAGAACCGGGACAGGGGGCGTAGTGGCTGAAGCTTTCTTT
CDR3aa: CASSARTGTGGVVAEAFF

abundance: few
v_gene: TRBV4-2
d_gene: TRBD2
j_gene: TRBJ2-3
CDR3nt: TGTGCCAGCAGCCAAGATGGAACGGGAGGGGACACAGATACGCAGTATTTT
CDR3aa: CASSQDGTGGDTDTQYF

abundance: NA
v_gene: TRBV19
d_gene: NA
j_gene: TRBJ1-5
CDR3nt: TGTGCCAGTAGTCACAGGGGCAATCAGCCCCAGCATTTT
CDR3aa: CASSHRGNQPQHF

abundance: few
v_gene: TRBV12-5
d_gene: NA
j_gene: TRBJ2-1
CDR3nt: TGTGCTAGTGGTGGAGGGCAGGGGGGAGGCAACAATGAGCAGTTCTTC
CDR3aa: CASGGGQGGGNNEQFF

abundance: NA
v_gene: TRBV5-1
d_gene: TRBD2
j_gene: TRBJ2-1
CDR3nt: TGCGCCAGCAGCGGGGGACTAGCGGTCAATGAGCAGTTCTTC
CDR3aa: CASSGGLAVNEQFF

abundance: NA
v_gene: TRBV7-9
d_gene: TRBD2
j_gene: TRBJ2-3
CDR3nt: TGTGCCAGCAGCCCACGACTAGCGGGGGGGAGCACAGATACGCAGTATTTT
CDR3aa: CASSPRLAGGSTDTQYF

abundance: NA
v_gene: TRBV4-1
d_gene: TRBD2
j_gene: TRBJ2-3
CDR3nt: TGCGCCAGCAGCCAAGGGCCGGCTAGCGGGGGTCCCGGCACAGATACGCAGTATTTT
CDR3aa: CASSQGPASGGPGTDTQYF

abundance: NA
v_gene: TRBV21-1
d_gene: NA
j_gene: TRBJ2-5
CDR3nt: TGTGCCAGCACCTTGGACAGGGGTGGTTGGGAGACCCAGTACTTC
CDR3aa: CASTLDRGGWETQYF

abundance: NA
v_gene: TRBV18
d_gene: NA
j_gene: TRBJ1-6
CDR3nt: TGTGCCAGCTCACCCAAACAAGGGGATAATTCACCCCTCCACTTT
CDR3aa: CASSPKQGDNSPLHF